Listed here is a single TCR beta chain. This clonotype showed up many times. Its antigen is currently not known. Base qualities are missing; no much larger clone stands one base away. TCRdb lists the instrument as Illumina HiSeq 1500. The public reads were run again by TCRdb, first through fastp at Q25 and then through MiXCR, and only productive beta chains were kept. Here each entry gathers all rows of one CDR3 protein and keeps the most common genes and DNA. The sample table records roughly 500,000 distinct CDR3 sequences; about 10% of these occur just once. Clones ranked in the top ten supply 10% to 13% of the sample. The data originate from a study of T cell repertoires in cytomegalovirus infection (dated by TCRdb to the late 2010s). Describing the broader study: Because public TCR beta signatures pointed to carriage of CMV infection together with the matching HLA type, the HLA type of each donor mattered for the analysis. Overall study outcomes, separate from this receptor: Cumulative frequency of public TCR beta family members discriminated carriers of CMV infection plus the relevant HLA type in this cohort and an independent approximately 370-donor cohort. The ex vivo response was dominated by HLA-C-restricted CMV-specific TCR beta clonotypes, and the single most frequent clonotype in two of eight donors was supplied by these HLA-C-restricted clonotypes.

The CDR3 sequence holds 16 residues, the cysteine and phenylalanine included. Only CDR3 DNA is held: 48 bases, read in frame from base 1. For CDR1 and CDR2, the germline V gene (reference sequence) lists GTSNPN and SVGIG. V and J lose 0 bases and 9 bases, and a span of 23 bases separates them. Sequencing was done on a sample of PBMCs. The chain couples TRBV30 to TRBJ2-5; the D region is possibly TRBD1 or TRBD2, each matching across 5 bases. The receptor was isolated from a human donor in good health (CMV status not recorded). Some clones in this sample may be carry-over from other donors' samples. The bases read TGTGCCTGGAGTGTAGGAGCCGGGACGGTGTGGGAGTCCCAGTACTTC. This is translated as CAWSVGAGTVWESQYF.